This T cell receptor beta chain is drawn from a study of T cells expressing NK-cell markers. At the level of the study: According to the study, TCR beta repertoires originated from sorted CD3+CD56+NKG2C+, CD3+CD56+NKG2C- and CD3+CD56-NKG2C+ T cells.

TCRdb processed the 5' RACE reads again and assigns one entry to each CDR3 protein, with no DNA. Its table lists 500,000 to 600,000 distinct CDR3 sequences. The sequence came from a man younger than 30 in good health. Material: blood T cells: a sorted CD56 or NKG2C T cell subset, CD4+ or CD8+ T cells, or bulk PBMC T cells (not recorded which).

The CDR3 region is CASSYWTSGRSGTDTQYF. This sequence joins TRBV6-5 and TRBJ2-3; TCRdb's D call, TRBD2, is unchecked because there is no DNA. CDR3 length: 18 residues. Germline CDR1 MNHEY, CDR2 SVGAGI.